A single sample gave rise to the 16 T cell receptor beta chains below, sequenced in a study of glioma-infiltrating T cells. Using RNA template, CDR3s of TCR alpha and beta were amplified with iRepertoire arm-PCR. TCRdb reprocessed the multiplex PCR reads with MiXCR, giving one entry per CDR3 protein. The sample yields about 140,000 distinct CDR3 sequences, about 39% seen once. Sequencing was performed on glioma tissue, nonneoplastic brain tissue, or PBMCs (not recorded which). These receptors all stem from a human donor with low-grade glioma or glioblastoma, undergoing nonglioma brain surgery, or in good health (not recorded which).

This clonotype turned up a few times. The rearrangement links TRBV14 to TRBJ2-5; D is perhaps TRBD1 (6 bases). This CDR3 spans 14 amino acids. Germline V gene sequence: CDR1 SGHDN, CDR2 FVKESK. The germline V and J ends were trimmed by 2 bases and 2 bases, with 9 bases remaining between them. The CDR3 DNA reads as TGTGCCAGCAGCCAAATCGGACAGCAAGAGACCCAGTACTTC. The encoded protein is CASSQIGQQETQYF.

V usage is TRBV6-6 and J usage is TRBJ2-3; tentative D call: TRBD1 (5 bases). Germline-derived CDR1 and CDR2 are MNHNY and SVGAGI (reference sequence). The CDR3 covers 16 residues. Trimming removed 5 bases from V and 4 bases from J, with 19 bases in between. The DNA of the CDR3 is TGTGCCAGCAGTGACAGACCGGCTTGGCCCGCAGATACGCAGTATTTT. Its protein is CASSDRPAWPADTQYF.

This clonotype has just a few counts. The gene calls are TRBV27 and TRBJ1-2, with a possible D match to TRBD1 (5 bases). Trimming left V 10 bases short and J 2 bases short, with 23 bases between. CDR1 and CDR2 (germline): MNHEY, SMNVEV (reference sequence). The CDR3 totals 16 residues. The CDR3, as DNA: TGTGCCACCCAACCGATGGGCGTAGCAGGGAACTATGGCTACACCTTC. Protein product: CATQPMGVAGNYGYTF.

This clonotype was detected only a few times. J is TRBJ2-3 and V is TRBV28, with 7 bases matching TRBD2. The J segment lost 3 bases and the V segment lost 4 bases, leaving 10 bases of the junction unmatched. CDR3 length: 16 amino acids. Germline CDR1 reads MDHEN; CDR2 reads SYDVKM. The CDR3 DNA reads as TGTGCCAGCAGTTCATCTCTCGCGCGGGGGACAGATACGCAGTATTTT. Translating it yields CASSSSLARGTDTQYF.

V is TRBV5-4 and J is TRBJ2-3; 15 bases fit TRBD2. Germline CDR1 and CDR2: SGHNT and YYREEE (reference sequence). CDR3 length: 16 amino acids. The V segment lost 4 bases and the J segment 3 bases; nucleotides outside the gene matches: 3. The CDR3 loop reads CASSDGTSGRTDTQYF. CDR3 DNA sequence: TGTGCCAGCAGCGATGGGACTAGCGGGAGGACAGATACGCAGTATTTT.

V gene TRBV2 combines with J gene TRBJ1-1, with TRBD1 matching over 9 bases. Trimming cost V 6 bases and J 2 bases; bases outside gene matches: 10. Germline CDR1 SNHLY, CDR2 FYNNEI. The CDR3 totals 16 residues. The CDR3 is CASRPDRGKQNTEAFF. The CDR3 nucleotides read TGTGCCAGCAGGCCGGACAGGGGAAAACAAAACACTGAAGCTTTCTTT. Full variable domain (rest looked up from reference TRBV2 and TRBJ1-1): EPEVTQTPSHQVTQMGQEVILRCVPISNHLYFYWYRQILGQKVEFLVSFYNNEISEKSEIFDDQFSVERPDGSNFTLKIRSTKLEDSAMYFCASRPDRGKQNTEAFFGQGTRLTVV.

The CDR3 DNA reads TGTGCCAGTACCAATGACAGGCTGAGGGGAGATACGCAGTATTTT. Translating gives CASTNDRLRGDTQYF. The genes are TRBV19 and TRBJ2-3; possibly TRBD1 for D (6 bases). The length of the CDR3 is 15 residues. Germline V gene sequence: CDR1 LNHDA, CDR2 SQIVND (reference sequence). The V end was cut by 7 bases, the J end by 5 bases, with 19 bases between.

This clonotype has only a few counts. V and J are TRBV28 and TRBJ2-3; 10 positions agree with TRBD2. Losses at the gene ends were 5 bases for V and 8 bases for J; bases not matched to a gene: 10. The CDR3 sequence is 15 residues long. Germline V gene lookup returns CDR1 MDHEN and CDR2 SYDVKM. CDR3 DNA: TGTGCCAGCAGTCCAGTTCTAGCGGGAGTAGGTACGCAGTATTTT. This translates into CASSPVLAGVGTQYF.

V usage is TRBV20-1 and J usage is TRBJ1-6; no clear D gene. Per germline, CDR1 DFQATT and CDR2 SNEGSKA (reference sequence). CDR3 length equals 17 residues. The V and J ends lost 4 bases and 0 bases respectively, with 16 bases between them. CDR3 DNA sequence: TGCAGTGCTAAAGAGTGGGGAAGGGACTCCTATAATTCACCCCTCCACTTT. It yields the protein CSAKEWGRDSYNSPLHF.

This clonotype was seen ten or more times. The CDR3 region is CASSKEGGYGYTF. CDR3 nucleotides: TGTGCCAGCAGTAAAGAAGGTGGCTATGGCTACACCTTC. The chain links TRBV6-1 to TRBJ1-2; D not resolved. The CDR3 totals 13 residues. The V end lost 5 bases, the J end lost 4 bases, and 11 bases lay between the germline ends. In germline, CDR1 is MNHNS, CDR2 SASEGT.

The genes are TRBV20-1 and TRBJ2-1; TRBD2 is a possible D gene (6 bases). Trimming removed 1 base at V and 5 bases at J, with 9 bases between. Germline lookup yields CDR1 DFQATT and CDR2 SNEGSKA (reference sequence). CDR3 length: 13 residues. The CDR3 region is CSARAGAHNEQFF. The CDR3 coding sequence is TGCAGTGCTAGAGCGGGAGCCCACAATGAGCAGTTCTTC.

This clonotype was detected only a few times. This sequence joins TRBV29-1 and TRBJ1-2; unclear D gene. The CDR3 contains 13 residues. Germline-derived CDR1 and CDR2 are SQVTM and ANQGSEA. With 4 bases removed from V and 0 bases from J, the gap between germline ends came to 9 bases. The CDR3 DNA reads as TGCAGCGTTGGTGAAGGGCCTAACTATGGCTACACCTTC. Amino acids: CSVGEGPNYGYTF.

To note about this clonotype: Relative to the germline gene, one junction end is altered; a read error may explain this. The chain carries TRBV6-1 and TRBJ2-1, with D perhaps TRBD2 (5 bases). The CDR3 has 12 amino acids. Germline V gene lookup returns CDR1 MNHNS and CDR2 SASEGT. The CDR3 loop is CASSKQTNDQFF. CDR3 nucleotides: TGTGCCAGCAGTAAACAGACTAATGATCAGTTCTTC.

In its sample, this clonotype was seen once. The chain employs TRBV28 and TRBJ2-3; 11 bases match TRBD2. Germline lookup yields CDR1 MDHEN and CDR2 SYDVKM. CDR3 length: 19 amino acids. V lost 8 bases and J lost 0; bases outside the gene matches: 16. The CDR3, as DNA: TGTGCCAGCTCACCCTTTCGCCTAGCGGGAGGAATTAGCACAGATACGCAGTATTTT. It encodes CASSPFRLAGGISTDTQYF.

The chain employs TRBV20-1 and TRBJ1-5; weak D call: TRBD1 (6 bases). Germline V gene lookup returns CDR1 DFQATT and CDR2 SNEGSKA (reference sequence). The V and J ends lost 5 bases and 5 bases respectively, with 13 bases between them. The CDR3 runs 13 residues. CDR3: CSASRQVDQPQHF. DNA for the CDR3: TGCAGTGCTTCTAGACAGGTTGATCAGCCCCAGCATTTT.

This chain links TRBV7-3 with TRBJ2-6; 10 bases agree with TRBD1. After removal of 4 bases from V and 4 bases from J, the junction contained 10 bases not matched to a gene. The CDR3 extends over 18 amino acids. Looked up from germline, CDR1 is SGHTA and CDR2 is FQGTGA. CDR3: CASSSRDRGTGGANVLTF. CDR3 coding DNA: TGTGCCAGCAGCTCCCGGGACAGGGGAACGGGGGGGGCCAACGTCCTGACTTTC.